The 32 T cell receptor beta chains listed next were all sequenced from one sample in a study of tumour-infiltrating T cells in Burkitt lymphoma (dated by TCRdb to about 2020). Receptor libraries were prepared by the immunoSEQ multiplex PCR assay. This is the immuneACCESS table as TCRdb keeps it, with only in-frame sequences that have V and J called. A part of the clones is gone; compared with another copy, unresolved V genes explain less than half, and the rest is unexplained. This sample holds about 9,200 clones; about two thirds were observed only once. The ten largest clones take up around 5.6% of the sample. The sample was tumor tissue. The receptors here all came from a human donor with diffuse large B-cell lymphoma.

This clone has a handful of counts. The CDR3 loop is CASSLGQEHNYGYTF. CDR3 coding DNA: TGCGCCAGCAGCTTAGGACAGGAACATAACTATGGCTACACCTTC. V gene TRBV5-1 combines with J gene TRBJ1-2; 7 bases are shared with TRBD1. The germline V gene has CDR1 SGHRS and CDR2 YFSETQ. V was pared by 2 bases and J by 1 base, with 5 bases of the junction left unmatched. CDR3 length: 15 amino acids. The variable domain in full, with the rest retrieved from reference TRBV5-1 and TRBJ1-2, is KAGVTQTPRYLIKTRGQQVTLSCSPISGHRSVSWYQQTPGQGLQFLFEYFSETQRNKGNFPGRFSGRQFSNSRSEMNVSTLELGDSALYLCASSLGQEHNYGYTFGSGTRLTVV.

This clone was found a few times. This chain connects TRBV18 to TRBJ1-5; D not resolved. Deletions cut 0 bases from V and 6 bases from J, with 6 bases between. Germline V lookup: CDR1 KGHSH, CDR2 LQKENI. This CDR3 contains 13 residues. CDR3 in DNA: TGTGCCAGCTCACCACCGACGGGTCAGCCCCAGCATTTT. This translates into CASSPPTGQPQHF.

The V call is TRBV11-2, the J call TRBJ2-5, with D perhaps matching TRBD1 (6 bases). The V and J ends lost 0 bases and 8 bases respectively, with 13 bases between them. Germline CDR1 SGHAT, CDR2 FQNNGV. The CDR3 loop spans 14 amino acids. This chain's CDR3 is CASSLDQQGRTQYF. DNA of the CDR3: TGTGCCAGCAGCTTAGATCAACAGGGACGAACCCAGTACTTC.

This sequence joins TRBV19 and TRBJ1-2; TRBD1 matches 10 bases. The CDR3 is 15 residues long. The junction had 7 bases not matched to a gene; V was cut back by 7 bases and J by 2 bases. Germline CDR1 and CDR2: LNHDA and SQIVND (reference sequence). Here the CDR3 DNA reads TGTGCCAGTACCGTCCCGGGACAGGGGAACTATGGCTACACCTTC. Amino acids: CASTVPGQGNYGYTF.

The rearrangement joins TRBV2 to TRBJ2-7, with D tentatively TRBD1 or TRBD2 (5 bases each). Germline CDR1 is SNHLY and CDR2 is FYNNEI. The CDR3 is made up of 14 amino acids. V lost 6 bases, J lost 1 base, and 13 bases lay in between. The CDR3 loop is CASSSRDRSYEQYF. CDR3 DNA: TGTGCCAGCAGCTCCCGGGACCGTTCCTACGAGCAGTACTTC.

By its share, this clone is medium-sized. The chain has TRBV10-3 and TRBJ1-1; TRBD1 might be the D (5 bases). V lost 3 bases and J 1 base, leaving 9 bases between the germline ends. CDR3 length equals 14 residues. Germline CDR1 and CDR2: ENHRY and SYGVKD. The CDR3 loop is CAISETGTNTEAFF. In DNA form, the CDR3 reads TGTGCCATCAGTGAAACCGGGACGAACACTGAAGCTTTCTTT.

The chain uses TRBV5-4 and TRBJ2-2; D uncertain. The CDR3 spans 15 residues. Germline V CDR1 and CDR2: SGHNT, YYREEE (reference sequence). Trimming took 3 bases from V and 4 from J, leaving 13 bases between them. Written as DNA, the CDR3 is TGTGCCAGCAGCTCATTCGATGTAGCCACCGGGGAGCTGTTTTTT. The encoded protein is CASSSFDVATGELFF.

This clone appeared once. J is TRBJ1-2 and V is TRBV4-2; 9 positions agree with TRBD1. Germline values: CDR1 LGHNA, CDR2 YNFKEQ. The CDR3 is 15 residues long. V trimming: 3 bases; J trimming: 4 bases; junction bases outside the gene matches: 6. CDR3 in amino acids: CASSQGQGIFYGYTF. CDR3 DNA sequence: TGTGCCAGCAGCCAGGGACAGGGCATCTTCTATGGCTACACCTTC.

The chain has TRBV5-4 and TRBJ2-7, with D tentatively TRBD2 (7 bases). Germline V gives CDR1 SGHNT, CDR2 YYREEE (reference sequence). With 0 bases removed from V and 7 bases from J, the gap between germline ends came to 11 bases. This CDR3 is 13 amino acids long. CDR3 in DNA: TGTGCCAGCAGCTTGGCGGGGGGCAAAGAGCAGTACTTC. Translated: CASSLAGGKEQYF.

This rearrangement joins TRBV5-8 to TRBJ1-6; no reliable D call. V was shortened by 4 bases and J by 4 bases, with 9 bases between the two germline ends. The CDR3 has 14 residues. The germline V gene encodes CDR1 SGHTS and CDR2 YDEGEE. The chain's CDR3 is CASSPGVYNSPLHF. In DNA form, the CDR3 reads TGTGCCAGCAGCCCGGGAGTATATAATTCACCCCTCCACTTT.

This clone has just a few counts. The identical CDR3 is also encoded by other nucleotide sequences in the sample. CDR3 DNA: TGCGCCAGCAGCTTGGTCGGCGGGGAGACCCAGTACTTC. Translating it yields CASSLVGGETQYF. The chain carries TRBV5-1 and TRBJ2-5; tentative D call: TRBD2 (5 bases). The germline V gene encodes CDR1 SGHRS and CDR2 YFSETQ. The CDR3 is made up of 13 amino acids. Trimming took off 0 bases at V and 5 bases at J, with 8 bases between the two ends. The full variable domain, its missing parts supplied by reference TRBV5-1 and TRBJ2-5, is KAGVTQTPRYLIKTRGQQVTLSCSPISGHRSVSWYQQTPGQGLQFLFEYFSETQRNKGNFPGRFSGRQFSNSRSEMNVSTLELGDSALYLCASSLVGGETQYFGPGTRLLVL.

The chain is built from TRBV1 and TRBJ1-3. TRBV1 is classified as a pseudogene. The CDR3 contains 16 residues. The CDR3 loop reads CTSSQKPGSSGNTIYF. For the CDR3, the DNA is TGCACCAGCAGCCAAAAGCCGGGGTCCTCTGGAAACACCATATATTTT.

The gene calls are TRBV5-1 and TRBJ2-3; 11 bases fit TRBD2. With 2 bases clipped from V and 4 bases from J, the junction kept 6 bases outside the gene matches. This CDR3 is 16 amino acids long. The V gene's germline CDR1 is SGHRS and CDR2 YFSETQ. CDR3 in amino acids: CASSLRLAGYADTQYF. Here the CDR3 DNA reads TGCGCCAGCAGCTTAAGACTAGCGGGGTACGCAGATACGCAGTATTTT.

The chain is built from TRBV7-9 and TRBJ2-5; D could derive from TRBD1 or TRBD2 (6 bases each). The V gene lost 8 bases and the J gene lost 5 bases, with 12 bases spanning the gap. Germline V gene sequence: CDR1 SEHNR, CDR2 FQNEAQ (reference sequence). CDR3 length: 12 residues. CDR3 residues: CASGKGGETQYF. The CDR3 bases are TGTGCCAGCGGAAAAGGGGGGGAGACCCAGTACTTC.

V is TRBV2 and J is TRBJ1-1; D not resolved. Germline V CDR1 and CDR2: SNHLY, FYNNEI. This CDR3 contains 15 residues. With 6 bases removed from V and 5 bases from J, the gap between germline ends came to 19 bases. In DNA, the CDR3 is TGTGCCAGCAGGGCGGGCCCCAAGTATAGGACTGAAGCTTTCTTT. Translating gives CASRAGPKYRTEAFF.

This chain joins TRBV19 and TRBJ1-6, with D possibly TRBD1 on 6 matching bases. V lost 7 bases, J lost 9 bases, and 19 bases lay in between. This CDR3 has 15 amino acids. Per the germline V gene, CDR1 is LNHDA and CDR2 is SQIVND (reference sequence). The CDR3 sequence is CASTSGGGGGSPLHF. The CDR3 coding sequence is TGTGCCAGTACCTCGGGGGGGGGCGGTGGTTCACCCCTCCACTTT.

The gene calls are TRBV20-1 and TRBJ1-1; D not certain. This CDR3 is 11 amino acids long. Germline V gene data show CDR1 as DFQATT and CDR2 as SNEGSKA (reference sequence). V was clipped by 3 bases and J by 6 bases, with 8 bases between them. The CDR3 DNA is TGCAGTGCTAGGCTTTTTTCTGAAGCTTTCTTT. Its protein is CSARLFSEAFF.

This rearrangement joins TRBV6-5 to TRBJ2-7, with a possible D match to TRBD1 (5 bases). This CDR3 is 14 amino acids long. The V gene's germline CDR1 is MNHEY and CDR2 SVGAGI. V lost 6 bases, J lost 3 bases, and 15 bases lay in between. DNA of the CDR3: TGTGCCAGCAGCCCGCGCGACAGAGGCTACGAGCAGTACTTC. Translating it yields CASSPRDRGYEQYF.

The chain joins TRBV5-1 to TRBJ2-7; D perhaps matches TRBD1 (6 bases). The CDR3 is made up of 14 amino acids. Germline V gives CDR1 SGHRS, CDR2 YFSETQ. V shed 4 bases and J shed 2 bases, with 13 bases lying between them. The CDR3 protein is CASSLTTGTYEQYF. CDR3 coding DNA: TGCGCCAGCAGCCTAACTACAGGGACCTACGAGCAGTACTTC.

V and J are TRBV2 and TRBJ2-3; the D is unclear. The CDR3 loop spans 13 amino acids. Trimming pared 5 bases from V and 2 bases from J, leaving 8 bases between. Germline V gene lookup returns CDR1 SNHLY and CDR2 FYNNEI. Written as DNA, the CDR3 is TGTGCCAGCAGTCGTTGGGACACAGATACGCAGTATTTT. Translation gives CASSRWDTDTQYF. The variable domain in full, with the rest retrieved from reference TRBV2 and TRBJ2-3, is EPEVTQTPSHQVTQMGQEVILRCVPISNHLYFYWYRQILGQKVEFLVSFYNNEISEKSEIFDDQFSVERPDGSNFTLKIRSTKLEDSAMYFCASSRWDTDTQYFGPGTRLTVL.

CDR3 protein: CASSPPHTGELFF. CDR3 bases: TGTGCCAGCTCCCCTCCTCACACCGGGGAGCTGTTTTTT. J is TRBJ2-2 and V is TRBV18; D gene unclear. The germline V and J ends were trimmed by 6 bases and 3 bases, with 8 bases remaining between them. There are 13 residues in the CDR3. The germline CDR1 and CDR2 sequences are KGHSH and LQKENI. Variable domain in full (rest from reference TRBV18 and TRBJ2-2): NAGVMQNPRHLVRRRGQEARLRCSPMKGHSHVYWYRQLPEEGLKFMVYLQKENIIDESGMPKERFSAEFPKEGPSILRIQQVVRGDSAAYFCASSPPHTGELFFGEGSRLTVL.

V is TRBV28 and J is TRBJ1-3, with D hard to call. Germline CDR1 reads MDHEN; CDR2 reads SYDVKM. The CDR3 is 16 residues long. V was clipped by 6 bases and J by 0 bases, with 15 bases between them. The CDR3 DNA is TGTGCCAGCAGAAAGGCGGCGTCCTTCTCTGGAAACACCATATATTTT. Translated, it gives CASRKAASFSGNTIYF.

The chain combines TRBV19 with TRBJ2-6, with D unclear. Germline CDR1 and CDR2: LNHDA and SQIVND (reference sequence). The CDR3 is 14 amino acids. Trimming shortened V by 5 bases and J by 0 bases, and 5 bases separated the two germline ends. CDR3 sequence (DNA): TGTGCCAGTAGTGCGCTCTCTGGGGCCAACGTCCTGACTTTC. Translated, it gives CASSALSGANVLTF.

The chain's CDR3 is CASSFKGSSTDTQYF. Here the CDR3 DNA reads TGCGCCAGCAGCTTTAAGGGCTCTAGCACAGATACGCAGTATTTT. This chain joins TRBV5-1 and TRBJ2-3; no clear D. The CDR3 consists of 15 residues. From germline, CDR1 is SGHRS and CDR2 YFSETQ. V shed 2 bases and J shed 0 bases, with 10 bases lying between them.

The gene calls are TRBV10-2 and TRBJ2-2, with D perhaps TRBD2 (7 bases). The CDR3 loop spans 12 amino acids. The V and J ends lost 8 bases and 5 bases respectively, with 9 bases between them. In germline, CDR1 is WSHSY, CDR2 SAAADI. CDR3 region: CASGRGTGELFF. CDR3 coding DNA: TGCGCCAGCGGGAGGGGGACCGGGGAGCTGTTTTTT.

The chain carries TRBV10-3 and TRBJ1-2; D is uncertain. Per germline, CDR1 ENHRY and CDR2 SYGVKD. The V and J ends lost 3 bases and 2 bases respectively, with 4 bases between them. This CDR3 region has 12 residues. The CDR3 loop reads CAISDGNYGYTF. The DNA for the CDR3 is TGTGCCATCAGTGACGGGAACTATGGCTACACCTTC.

V and J are TRBV7-9 and TRBJ1-5, with TRBD1 matching over 9 bases. Trimming took 5 bases from V and 6 from J; bases not matched to a gene: 5. CDR1 SEHNR and CDR2 FQNEAQ come from the germline V gene (reference sequence). The CDR3 loop spans 14 amino acids. The CDR3 spells CASSPGTGSQPQHF. The CDR3 DNA reads TGTGCCAGCAGCCCTGGGACAGGGTCTCAGCCCCAGCATTTT.

This clone was picked up a small number of times. For the CDR3, the DNA is TGCGCCAGCAGCTCCCGGGAGGCCATGGGGTCACCCCTCCACTTT. Its translation: CASSSREAMGSPLHF. The chain links TRBV4-1 to TRBJ1-6; D not certain. This CDR3 has 15 residues. Trimming stripped 5 bases from V and 10 bases from J, with 18 bases between. Germline CDR1 is MGHRA and CDR2 is YSYEKL.

This clone came up a few times. The V and J genes are TRBV2 and TRBJ1-1; D is undetermined. The CDR3 is 15 amino acids. V gave up 6 bases and J gave up 1 base, with 15 bases separating them. Germline CDR1 reads SNHLY; CDR2 reads FYNNEI. This CDR3 reads CASRPIGYRNTEAFF. The CDR3 DNA reads as TGTGCCAGCAGGCCTATTGGATACAGGAACACTGAAGCTTTCTTT. The full variable domain, in which reference TRBV2 and TRBJ1-1 provide the parts outside the CDR3, is EPEVTQTPSHQVTQMGQEVILRCVPISNHLYFYWYRQILGQKVEFLVSFYNNEISEKSEIFDDQFSVERPDGSNFTLKIRSTKLEDSAMYFCASRPIGYRNTEAFFGQGTRLTVV.

The chain carries TRBV7-2 and TRBJ1-1; D gene uncertain. CDR1 SGHTA and CDR2 FQGNSA come from the germline V gene. Trimming took 0 bases from V and 4 from J, leaving 9 bases between them. The length of the CDR3 is 14 residues. DNA of the CDR3: TGTGCCAGCAGCTTAGCGCTAGAGGGCACTGAAGCTTTCTTT. As protein: CASSLALEGTEAFF.

The chain has TRBV11-2 and TRBJ2-2; maybe TRBD1 (5 bases). The CDR3 runs to 15 residues. The V and J ends lost 1 base and 4 bases respectively, with 10 bases between them. Germline assignment: CDR1 SGHAT and CDR2 FQNNGV. CDR3 loop: CASSLAPGPTGELFF. DNA for the CDR3: TGTGCCAGCAGCTTAGCGCCAGGGCCCACCGGGGAGCTGTTTTTT.

In its sample, this clone was seen once. This chain connects TRBV19 to TRBJ1-1; TRBD1 is a possible D gene (6 bases). The CDR3 runs to 13 residues. V lost 4 bases, J lost 6 bases, and 12 bases lay in between. CDR1 is LNHDA, CDR2 SQIVND, per germline (reference sequence). The CDR3 loop is CASSRTVDAEAFF. DNA for the CDR3: TGTGCCAGTAGTAGGACAGTTGACGCTGAAGCTTTCTTT.